A selection of T cell receptor beta chains follows, all from one sample in a study of T cells in Graves' hyperthyroidism and ophthalmopathy. TCRdb fed the multiplex PCR reads into MiXCR, producing one record per CDR3 protein. The data contain around 260,000 distinct CDR3 sequences, less than 30% of them singletons. Sequencing used blood. The receptors were gathered from a middle-aged man with Graves' hyperthyroidism that later progressed to Graves' ophthalmopathy. CDR3s include the opening cysteine and the closing phenylalanine or tryptophan. The order of the fields is J gene, D gene, V gene, clone size, CDR3 protein, CDR3 DNA. D genes are given only for firm matches. For some rows the clone size is stated as once, few or many, or as a class when expanded; others skip it.

J: TRBJ2-7
D: TRBD2
V: TRBV11-2
size: -
CDR3: CASSSGLAGETSYEQYF
DNA: TGTGCCAGCAGCTCGGGACTAGCGGGAGAGACCTCCTACGAGCAGTACTTC

J: TRBJ2-2
D: -
V: TRBV19
size: many
CDR3: CASTSGPVTFGELFF
DNA: TGTGCCAGTACCTCCGGTCCTGTGACGTTTGGGGAGCTGTTTTTT

J: TRBJ1-1
D: -
V: TRBV2
size: many
CDR3: CAGHDTEAFF
DNA: TGTGCCGGACACGACACTGAAGCTTTCTTT

J: TRBJ2-2
D: TRBD2
V: TRBV6-2/TRBV6-3
size: -
CDR3: CASSLTSGRFPGELFF
DNA: TGTGCCAGCAGTCTTACTAGCGGGAGGTTCCCCGGGGAGCTGTTTTTT

J: TRBJ2-7
D: TRBD2
V: TRBV20-1
size: -
CDR3: CSATSLGTSGRANNEQYF
DNA: TGCAGTGCTACCTCCTTGGGGACTAGCGGGAGGGCCAACAACGAGCAGTACTTC

J: TRBJ1-6
D: TRBD1
V: TRBV5-1
size: many
CDR3: CASSLLGQVNSPLHF
DNA: TGCGCCAGCAGCTTGCTTGGACAGGTTAATTCACCCCTCCACTTT

J: TRBJ1-1
D: -
V: TRBV6-2/TRBV6-3
size: -
CDR3: CASSYEARTEAFF
DNA: TGTGCCAGCAGTTACGAAGCTCGAACTGAAGCTTTCTTT

J: TRBJ2-2
D: -
V: TRBV19
size: many
CDR3: CASQGKAAGELFF
DNA: TGTGCCTCCCAGGGGAAGGCTGCCGGGGAGCTGTTTTTT

J: TRBJ1-1
D: -
V: TRBV6-1
size: many
CDR3: CASNKGGNTEAFF
DNA: TGTGCCAGCAACAAAGGGGGGAACACTGAAGCTTTCTTT

J: TRBJ1-5
D: -
V: TRBV12-5
size: once
CDR3: CASGLPGPTQPQHF
DNA: TGTGCTAGTGGGCTCCCCGGGCCGACTCAGCCCCAGCATTTT

J: TRBJ2-7
D: -
V: TRBV9
size: many
CDR3: CASSVQEGPYEQYF
DNA: TGTGCCAGCAGCGTCCAGGAGGGCCCCTACGAGCAGTACTTC

J: TRBJ2-7
D: -
V: TRBV10-3
size: many
CDR3: CATSDRSSYEQYF
DNA: TGTGCCACCAGTGACAGATCCAGCTACGAGCAGTACTTC

J: TRBJ1-2
D: -
V: TRBV6-1
size: -
CDR3: CASSAGVDYGYTF
DNA: TGTGCCAGCAGTGCCGGGGTCGACTATGGCTACACCTTC

J: TRBJ2-7
D: -
V: TRBV3-1
size: -
CDR3: CASSQDLVGAAEQYF
DNA: TGTGCCAGCAGCCAAGATCTTGTGGGAGCAGCCGAGCAGTACTTC

J: TRBJ1-1
D: TRBD1
V: TRBV7-9
size: many
CDR3: CASSPWDRVTEAFF
DNA: TGTGCCAGCAGCCCTTGGGACAGGGTCACTGAAGCTTTCTTT

J: TRBJ2-7
D: -
V: TRBV7-9
size: few
CDR3: CASSLALGDHSYEQYF
DNA: TGTGCCAGCAGCTTAGCGCTGGGGGACCACTCCTACGAGCAGTACTTC

J: TRBJ2-2
D: -
V: TRBV11-3
size: many
CDR3: CASSLGSLSSGFLYTGELFF
DNA: TGTGCCAGCAGCTTAGGTTCTCTATCGTCGGGGTTTTTGTACACCGGGGAGCTGTTTTTT

J: TRBJ2-7
D: -
V: TRBV11-2
size: once
CDR3: CASSFQSYEQYF
DNA: TGTGCCAGCAGTTTTCAGAGTTACGAGCAGTACTTC

J: TRBJ2-2
D: -
V: TRBV6-5
size: -
CDR3: CASSYSRRDAGELFF
DNA: TGTGCCAGCAGTTACTCGAGGAGGGACGCCGGGGAGCTGTTTTTT

J: TRBJ1-1
D: -
V: TRBV30
size: few
CDR3: CAWSQGPTRAFF
DNA: TGTGCCTGGAGTCAAGGGCCCACGCGAGCTTTCTTT

J: TRBJ1-5
D: -
V: TRBV5-1
size: -
CDR3: CASSLWGKYQPQHF
DNA: TGCGCCAGCAGCTTATGGGGGAAATATCAGCCCCAGCATTTT

J: TRBJ2-2
D: -
V: TRBV7-9
size: many
CDR3: CASSFEAGELFF
DNA: TGTGCCAGCAGCTTTGAGGCCGGGGAGCTGTTTTTT

J: TRBJ2-2
D: -
V: TRBV12-3/TRBV12-4
size: many
CDR3: CASSFVGVGTGELFF
DNA: TGTGCCAGCAGTTTCGTGGGAGTCGGGACCGGGGAGCTGTTTTTT